Presented here are 5 T cell receptor beta chains from one specimen sequenced in a study of cytomegalovirus exposure and HLA in healthy donors. Primers: 60 Vbeta forward and 13 Jbeta reverse. Some clones are missing from TCRdb's copy, which holds only in-frame ones; the method was immunoSEQ multiplex PCR. Here the sample spans 100,000 to 150,000 clones, 75% to 90% being singletons. The source material was PBMCs. The receptors originated from a woman aged 35 to 49 in good health and CMV-seronegative.

The chain is built from TRBV27 and TRBJ1-1; tentative D call: TRBD1 (6 bases). The CDR3 spans 14 residues. The ends were cut back, 4 bases at V and 1 base at J, with 10 bases in the middle. From germline, CDR1 is MNHEY and CDR2 SMNVEV (reference sequence). CDR3 loop: CASSWATGNTEAFF. CDR3 in DNA: TGTGCCAGCAGTTGGGCGACAGGGAACACTGAAGCTTTCTTT.

This chain connects TRBV27 to TRBJ1-6, with 8 bases aligning to TRBD1. J was trimmed by 5 bases and V by 0 bases; bases with no gene match: 9. The germline V gene has CDR1 MNHEY and CDR2 SMNVEV (reference sequence). CDR3 length: 18 residues. The CDR3 nucleotides are TGTGCCAGCAGTTTATCCCAGGGAGGGACAGGAAATAATTCACCCCTCCACTTT. Protein sequence: CASSLSQGGTGNNSPLHF.

The chain has TRBV7-8 and TRBJ1-1; unclear D gene. This CDR3 contains 17 residues. Germline V gives CDR1 SGHVS, CDR2 FQNEAQ. With 2 bases removed from V and 0 bases from J, the gap between germline ends came to 16 bases. The CDR3 nucleotides read TGTGCCAGCAGCTTATTTGCCATTTCGTCGGTGAACACTGAAGCTTTCTTT. This translates into CASSLFAISSVNTEAFF.

This clone was found a few times. The genes are TRBV5-4 and TRBJ1-4, with D perhaps TRBD1 (6 bases). Trimming left V 2 bases short and J 0 bases short, with 8 bases between. The germline V gene has CDR1 SGHNT and CDR2 YYREEE (reference sequence). The CDR3 length is 15 residues. CDR3 nucleotide sequence: TGTGCCAGCAGCTTAGGACAGTCAACTAATGAAAAACTGTTTTTT. Translation: CASSLGQSTNEKLFF.

The chain carries TRBV13 and TRBJ1-2; D is ambiguous. The CDR3 extends over 15 amino acids. From germline, CDR1 is PRHDT and CDR2 FYEKMQ (reference sequence). The ends were cut back, 0 bases at V and 1 base at J, with 9 bases in the middle. CDR3 coding DNA: TGTGCCAGCAGCTTAGGCGGACGGGATAACTATGGCTACACCTTC. Encoded protein: CASSLGGRDNYGYTF.